Below are 6 T cell receptor beta chains sequenced from a single sample in a study of neurological immune-mediated disorders. MiXCR, applied by TCRdb to the 5' RACE reads, yields one record per CDR3 protein. The table lists tens of thousands of distinct CDR3 sequences, around a tenth of them singletons. Sample: PBMCs. The receptors stem from a man aged 50-60 years in good health.

This clonotype has a count of ten or more. This rearrangement joins TRBV5-1 to TRBJ2-7; D is ambiguous. V lost 4 bases and J lost 0, with 11 bases in between. From germline, CDR1 is SGHRS and CDR2 YFSETQ. This CDR3 region has 14 residues. DNA of the CDR3: TGCGCCAGCAGCATTAACACCAACTCCTACGAGCAGTACTTC. Residues: CASSINTNSYEQYF.

This clonotype has at least ten counts. The CDR3, as DNA: TGTGCCAGCAGACAACCGGCGGGCAGTCGCTCCTACGAGCAGTACTTC. It codes for CASRQPAGSRSYEQYF. This chain links TRBV11-2 with TRBJ2-7; D is possibly TRBD2 (5 bases). Germline V lookup: CDR1 SGHAT, CDR2 FQNNGV. The V end lost 6 bases, the J end lost 0 bases, and 18 bases lay between the germline ends. This CDR3 spans 16 amino acids.

To note about this clonotype: A much larger clone differs from this one at a single base, so this may be a read error. The V and J genes are TRBV7-9 and TRBJ1-1; D remains ambiguous. The CDR3 contains 13 residues. Germline CDR1 is SEHNR and CDR2 is FQNEAQ (reference sequence). CDR3: CVSSPRGNPEAFF. In DNA, the CDR3 is TGTGTCAGCAGCCCACGCGGGAATCCTGAAGCTTTCTTT.

The V gene is TRBV12-3 or TRBV12-4, the J gene TRBJ2-1; 8 nucleotides align to TRBD2. The CDR3 runs 14 residues. Trimming removed 1 base from V and 10 bases from J; junction bases left unmatched: 6. The CDR3 reads CASSLGSGAFEQFF. For the CDR3, the DNA is TGTGCCAGCAGTTTAGGTAGCGGGGCGTTCGAGCAGTTCTTC.

This clonotype has ten or more counts. The chain has TRBV25-1 and TRBJ2-5; possibly TRBD1 for D (7 bases). V was cut by 2 bases and J by 4 bases, with 14 bases left in between. The CDR3 contains 15 residues. Germline V CDR1 and CDR2: MGHDK, SYGVNS. The CDR3 spells CASSEGGRGAETQYF. CDR3 sequence (DNA): TGTGCCAGCAGTGAAGGAGGCAGGGGGGCAGAGACCCAGTACTTC.

This clonotype showed up many times. The rearrangement joins TRBV6-6 to TRBJ1-4; D ambiguous. Germline loops: CDR1 MNHNY, CDR2 SVGAGI (reference sequence). The length of the CDR3 is 14 residues. V was trimmed by 2 bases and J by 3 bases, leaving 7 bases between them. Here the CDR3 DNA reads TGTGCCAGCAGTTACGCCGGTCCTAATGAAAAACTGTTTTTT. As protein: CASSYAGPNEKLFF.